These T cell receptor beta chains were read from a single sample in a study of blood T cell repertoires in COVID-19. Sequenced by immunoSEQ multiplex PCR; TCRdb stores in-frame clones only, minus some. The sample shows fewer than 90,000 clones, 70% to 85% of them seen only once. Sample: peripheral blood. The receptors originated from a woman aged 45 to 65 with acute or convalescent COVID-19. The CDR3 runs from the conserved cysteine through the conserved F or W. The order of the fields is V gene, J gene, CDR3 protein.

>TRBV24-1|TRBJ1-2
CATSDGTDLVGAYGYTF
>TRBV2|TRBJ1-1
CASSDSLTGLITEAFF
>TRBV24-1|TRBJ1-5
CATRNRDNQPQHF
>TRBV6-2/TRBV6-3|TRBJ2-3
CASSTSSSRRSSTDTQYF
>TRBV5-1|TRBJ2-3
CASSFKGGSTDTQYF
>TRBV3-1/TRBV3-2|TRBJ2-1
CASSRQGNEQFF
>TRBV7-8|TRBJ1-2
CASSLHHEYNYGYTF
>TRBV5-1|TRBJ1-1
CASSLEAGVTEAFF
>TRBV27|TRBJ1-4
CASSPMAGAMDEKLFF
>TRBV28|TRBJ1-1
CASSSGGQGNTEAFF